The subject of this entry is one T cell receptor (beta chain). Researchers took RNA transcripts and amplified the TCR beta CDR3 regions from them. The HTBI set primed first-round TCR CDR3 RT-PCR. TCRdb called the multiplex PCR reads again in MiXCR, with one record for every CDR3 protein. The sample lists roughly 350,000 distinct CDR3 sequences, 11% to 15% occurring once. Diagnostic decisions used clinical symptoms, serum thyroxine and TRAb, thyroid ultrasound and orbital computed tomography. This sample was included in a study of T cells in Graves' hyperthyroidism and ophthalmopathy. The CDR3 sequence is 14 residues long. Germline trimming cut 4 bases from V and 4 bases from J; bases unmatched to any gene: 7. CDR1 and CDR2 from the germline V gene are DFQATT and SNEGSKA (reference sequence).

What was sequenced was blood. This TCR was recovered from a woman in her 30s with Graves' hyperthyroidism. The chain joins TRBV20-1 to TRBJ1-5; 7 nucleotides agree with TRBD1. CDR3 sequence (DNA): TGCAGTGCTACCCACTCGACAGGGAATCAGCCCCAGCATTTT. Translating it yields CSATHSTGNQPQHF.